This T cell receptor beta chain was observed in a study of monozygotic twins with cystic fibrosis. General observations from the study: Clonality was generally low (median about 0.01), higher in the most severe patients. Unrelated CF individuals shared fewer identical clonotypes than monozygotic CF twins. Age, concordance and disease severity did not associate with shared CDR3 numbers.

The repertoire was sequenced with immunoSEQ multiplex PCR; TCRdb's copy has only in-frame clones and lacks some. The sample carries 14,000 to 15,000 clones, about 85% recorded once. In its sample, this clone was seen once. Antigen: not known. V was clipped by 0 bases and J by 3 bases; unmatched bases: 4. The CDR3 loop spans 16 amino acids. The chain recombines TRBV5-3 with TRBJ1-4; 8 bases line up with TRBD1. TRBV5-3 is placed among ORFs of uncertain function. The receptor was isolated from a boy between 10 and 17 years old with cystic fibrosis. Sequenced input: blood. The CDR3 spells CARSLVQGAANEKLFF. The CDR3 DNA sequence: TGTGCCAGAAGCTTGGTCCAGGGGGCAGCTAATGAAAAACTGTTTTTT.